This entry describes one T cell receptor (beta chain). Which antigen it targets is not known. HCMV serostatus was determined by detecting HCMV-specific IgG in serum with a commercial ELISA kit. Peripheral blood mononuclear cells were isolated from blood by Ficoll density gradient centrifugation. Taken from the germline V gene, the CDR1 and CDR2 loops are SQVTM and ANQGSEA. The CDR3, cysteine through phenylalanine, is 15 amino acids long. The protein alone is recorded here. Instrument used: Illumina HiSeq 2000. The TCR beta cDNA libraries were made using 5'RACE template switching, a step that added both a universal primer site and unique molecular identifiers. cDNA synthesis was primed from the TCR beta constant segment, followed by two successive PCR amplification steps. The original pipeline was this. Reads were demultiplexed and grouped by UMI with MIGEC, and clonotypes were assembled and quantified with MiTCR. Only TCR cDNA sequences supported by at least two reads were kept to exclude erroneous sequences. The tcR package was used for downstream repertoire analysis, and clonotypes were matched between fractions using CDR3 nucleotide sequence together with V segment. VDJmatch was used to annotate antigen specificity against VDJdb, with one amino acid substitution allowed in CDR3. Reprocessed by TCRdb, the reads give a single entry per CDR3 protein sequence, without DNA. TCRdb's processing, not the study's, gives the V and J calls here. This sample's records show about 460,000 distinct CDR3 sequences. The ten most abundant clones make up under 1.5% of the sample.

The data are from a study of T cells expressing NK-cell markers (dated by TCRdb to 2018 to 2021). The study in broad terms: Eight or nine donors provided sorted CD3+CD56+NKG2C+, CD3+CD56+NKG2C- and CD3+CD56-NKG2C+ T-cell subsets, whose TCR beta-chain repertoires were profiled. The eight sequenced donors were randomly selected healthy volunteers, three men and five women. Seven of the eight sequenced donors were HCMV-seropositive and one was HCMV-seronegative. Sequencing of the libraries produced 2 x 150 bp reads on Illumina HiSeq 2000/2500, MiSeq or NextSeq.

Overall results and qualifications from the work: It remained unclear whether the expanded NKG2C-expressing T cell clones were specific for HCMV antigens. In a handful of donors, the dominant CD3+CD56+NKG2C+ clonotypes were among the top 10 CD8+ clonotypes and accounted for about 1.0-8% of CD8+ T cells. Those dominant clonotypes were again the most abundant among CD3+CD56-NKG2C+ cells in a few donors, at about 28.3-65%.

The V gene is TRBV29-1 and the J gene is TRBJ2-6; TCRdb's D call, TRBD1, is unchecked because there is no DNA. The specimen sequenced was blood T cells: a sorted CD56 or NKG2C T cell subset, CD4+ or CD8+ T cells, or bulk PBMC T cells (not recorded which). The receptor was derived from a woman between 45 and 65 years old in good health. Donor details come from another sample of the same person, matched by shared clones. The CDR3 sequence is CSVVVGGTGANVLTF.